These T cell receptor beta chains were read from a single sample in a study of T cells in Graves' hyperthyroidism and ophthalmopathy. A single record per CDR3 protein comes from TCRdb applying MiXCR to the multiplex PCR reads. The table lists hundreds of thousands of distinct CDR3 sequences, roughly 14% of them singletons, with around a quarter in the top ten. Material: blood. Every receptor here comes from a woman aged 18-29 years with Graves' hyperthyroidism that later progressed to Graves' ophthalmopathy. The CDR3 runs from the conserved cysteine through the conserved F or W. D genes are given only for firm matches. Expanded clones get a size class; other rows say once, few or many, or leave the size out.

J	D	size	length	V	DNA	CDR3
TRBJ2-5	TRBD2	many	17	TRBV6-5	TGTGCCAGCAGTTACTCGAGCGGGAGGACCTACCAAGAGACCCAGTACTTC	CASSYSSGRTYQETQYF
TRBJ2-5	NA	NA	15	TRBV20-1	TGCAGTGCTCCATCCCTTGAGGGGGGTCCTGTGACCCAGTACTTC	CSAPSLEGGPVTQYF
TRBJ2-1	NA	many	13	TRBV3-1	TGTGCCAGCAGCCGACCGGGATTGGCGGAGCAGTTCTTC	CASSRPGLAEQFF
TRBJ1-5	NA	many	16	TRBV28	TGTGCCAGCAGTTTAGGGGCTTACGATAGCAATCAGCCCCAGCATTTT	CASSLGAYDSNQPQHF
TRBJ2-3	NA	many	13	TRBV27	TGTGCCAGCAGAGGGACAAGCACAGATACGCAGTATTTT	CASRGTSTDTQYF
TRBJ2-3	TRBD2	few	15	TRBV20-1	TGCAGTGCTAGATATGCTAGCGGGAGAGGGGATACGCAGTATTTT	CSARYASGRGDTQYF
TRBJ2-1	NA	many	13	TRBV27	TGTGCCAGCAGCTCGAGCGGGCCGAATGAGCAGTTCTTC	CASSSSGPNEQFF
TRBJ2-1	TRBD2	NA	16	TRBV25-1	TGTGCCAGCAGTGTGCTAACTAGCGTCTCCTACAATGAGCAGTTCTTC	CASSVLTSVSYNEQFF
TRBJ2-7	NA	many	13	TRBV29-1	TGCAGCGTTTCGAACCCAGGGGCGTACGAGCAGTACTTC	CSVSNPGAYEQYF
TRBJ1-1	NA	many	13	TRBV18	TGTGCCAGCTCACCGACAGTAGACACTGAAGCTTTCTTT	CASSPTVDTEAFF
TRBJ2-1	TRBD2	many	15	TRBV20-1	TGCAGTGCTTTGGGACTAGCGGGAGATAAAAATGAGCAGTTCTTC	CSALGLAGDKNEQFF
TRBJ1-1	NA	NA	15	TRBV9	TGTGCCAGCAGCGTAGGGCAGGGAATGAACACTGAAGCTTTCTTT	CASSVGQGMNTEAFF
TRBJ2-5	TRBD2	few	14	TRBV6-2/TRBV6-3	TGTGCCAGCAGTTACGGACTAGCGAAAGAGACCCAGTACTTC	CASSYGLAKETQYF
TRBJ2-3	TRBD2	NA	15	TRBV6-2/TRBV6-3	TGTGCCAGCACCTCCCGGGGGGGTAAACCAGATACGCAGTATTTT	CASTSRGGKPDTQYF
TRBJ1-2	TRBD1	NA	13	TRBV20-1	TGCAGTGCTAGAGACGACAGGGCCCCTGGCTACACCTTC	CSARDDRAPGYTF
TRBJ2-1	NA	NA	11	TRBV20-1	TGCAGTGCTAGAGATCCCAATGAGCAGTTCTTC	CSARDPNEQFF
TRBJ2-5	NA	few	12	TRBV28	TGTGCCAGCAGAGGGGACGTAGAGACCCAGTACTTC	CASRGDVETQYF
TRBJ1-6	NA	NA	16	TRBV28	TGTGCCAGCAGTACCATGGAGGGTCCCTATAATTCACCCCTCCACTTT	CASSTMEGPYNSPLHF
TRBJ2-1	NA	many	12	TRBV6-2/TRBV6-3	TGTGCCAGCGGGACTCCATACAATGAGCAGTTCTTC	CASGTPYNEQFF
TRBJ2-7	TRBD2	many	16	TRBV6-2/TRBV6-3	TGTGCCAGCAGTTACGTCGCCGCGGGAGTCAAGGACGAGCAGTACTTC	CASSYVAAGVKDEQYF
TRBJ2-7	NA	few	15	TRBV5-5	TGTGCCAGCAGCTTGGTGGTCGGCGGGATCGACGAGCAGTACTTC	CASSLVVGGIDEQYF
TRBJ2-1	TRBD2	NA	15	TRBV28	TGTGCCAGCAGGCCTACTAGCGGGAGGTTGGATGAGCAGTTCTTC	CASRPTSGRLDEQFF
TRBJ1-1	NA	many	13	TRBV2	TGTGCCAGCAGTGAGGTTCGAAACACTGAAGCTTTCTTT	CASSEVRNTEAFF
TRBJ2-1	NA	few	15	TRBV5-5	TGTGCCAGCAGCTCGACCGGGAACTCCTACAATGAGCAGTTCTTC	CASSSTGNSYNEQFF
TRBJ2-1	TRBD2	NA	15	TRBV20-1	TGCAGTGCTAGGATGGTAGCGGGAGCCATGGATGAGCAGTTCTTC	CSARMVAGAMDEQFF
TRBJ2-1	NA	many	12	TRBV11-3	TGTGCCAGCAGCTTAGTGGGAGGTGAGCAGTTCTTC	CASSLVGGEQFF
TRBJ2-4	NA	NA	17	TRBV6-2/TRBV6-3	TGTGCCAGCAGCCCGGGGATGGGGCGTGCGCCCAAAAACATTCAGTACTTC	CASSPGMGRAPKNIQYF
TRBJ2-7	TRBD1	few	13	TRBV7-9	TGTGCCAGCAGCCCGACAGGGAACTACGAGCAGTACTTC	CASSPTGNYEQYF
TRBJ2-2	TRBD2	many	15	TRBV6-5	TGTGCCAGCAGTCCGACTAGCGACTTCACCGGGGAGCTGTTTTTT	CASSPTSDFTGELFF
TRBJ2-7	TRBD1	NA	13	TRBV20-1	TGCAGTGCCGCCTCCGGGACAGTCTACGAGCAGTACTTC	CSAASGTVYEQYF
TRBJ1-2	TRBD1	many	13	TRBV12-3/TRBV12-4	TGTGCCAGCAGGCCGGGACAGGGGAATGGCTACACCTTC	CASRPGQGNGYTF
TRBJ2-1	NA	few	14	TRBV29-1	TGCAGCGTTGACGGGCCGCCATCCTACAATGAGCAGTTCTTC	CSVDGPPSYNEQFF